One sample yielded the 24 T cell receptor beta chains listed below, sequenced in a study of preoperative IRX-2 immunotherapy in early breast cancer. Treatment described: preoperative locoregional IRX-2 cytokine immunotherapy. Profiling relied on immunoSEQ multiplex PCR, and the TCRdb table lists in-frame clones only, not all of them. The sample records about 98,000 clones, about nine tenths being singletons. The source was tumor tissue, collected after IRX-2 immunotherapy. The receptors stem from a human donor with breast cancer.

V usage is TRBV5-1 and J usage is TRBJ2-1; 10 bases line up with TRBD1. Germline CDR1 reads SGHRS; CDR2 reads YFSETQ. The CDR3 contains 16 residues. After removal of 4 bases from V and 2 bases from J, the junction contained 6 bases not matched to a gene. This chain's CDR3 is CASSPRGQGAYNEQFF. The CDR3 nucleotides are TGCGCCAGCAGCCCCAGAGGACAGGGGGCCTACAATGAGCAGTTCTTC. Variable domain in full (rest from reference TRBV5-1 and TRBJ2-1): KAGVTQTPRYLIKTRGQQVTLSCSPISGHRSVSWYQQTPGQGLQFLFEYFSETQRNKGNFPGRFSGRQFSNSRSEMNVSTLELGDSALYLCASSPRGQGAYNEQFFGPGTRLTVL.

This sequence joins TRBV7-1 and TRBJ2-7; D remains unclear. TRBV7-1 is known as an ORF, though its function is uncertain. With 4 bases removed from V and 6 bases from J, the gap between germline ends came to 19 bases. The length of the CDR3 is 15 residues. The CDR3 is CASSLGHPRRTEQYF. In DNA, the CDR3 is TGTGCCAGCAGCTTAGGGCATCCGAGGCGTACCGAGCAGTACTTC.

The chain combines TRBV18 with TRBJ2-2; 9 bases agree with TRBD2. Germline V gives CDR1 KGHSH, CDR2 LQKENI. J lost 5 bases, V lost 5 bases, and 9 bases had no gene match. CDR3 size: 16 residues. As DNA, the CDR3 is TGTGCCAGCTCATTGCCGGTAGCGGGAGTAACCGGGGAGCTGTTTTTT. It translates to CASSLPVAGVTGELFF.

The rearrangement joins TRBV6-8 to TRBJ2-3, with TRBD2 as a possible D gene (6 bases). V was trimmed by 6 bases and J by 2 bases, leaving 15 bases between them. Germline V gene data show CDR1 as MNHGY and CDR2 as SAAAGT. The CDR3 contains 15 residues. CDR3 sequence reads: CASSGERAPTDTQYF. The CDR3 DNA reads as TGTGCCAGCAGCGGAGAGCGGGCCCCCACAGATACGCAGTATTTT.

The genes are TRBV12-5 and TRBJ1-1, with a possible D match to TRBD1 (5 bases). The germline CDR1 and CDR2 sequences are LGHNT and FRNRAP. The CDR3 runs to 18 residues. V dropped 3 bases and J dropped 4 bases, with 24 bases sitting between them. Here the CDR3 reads CASGFNRGSGLLTTEAFF. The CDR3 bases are TGTGCTAGTGGTTTTAATCGGGGGAGTGGGCTTTTAACCACTGAAGCTTTCTTT.

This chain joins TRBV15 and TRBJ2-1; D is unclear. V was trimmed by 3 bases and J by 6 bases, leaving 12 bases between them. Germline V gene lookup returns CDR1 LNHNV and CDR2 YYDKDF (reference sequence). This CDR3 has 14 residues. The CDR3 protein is CATSRGYSINEQFF. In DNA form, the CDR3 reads TGTGCCACCAGCAGGGGGTATTCGATCAATGAGCAGTTCTTC.

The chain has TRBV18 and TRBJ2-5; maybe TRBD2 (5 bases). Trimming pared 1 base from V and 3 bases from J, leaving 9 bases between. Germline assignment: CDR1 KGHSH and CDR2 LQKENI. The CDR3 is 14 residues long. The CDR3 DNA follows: TGTGCCAGCTCACCACGAGCGCGGGAAGAGACCCAGTACTTC. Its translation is CASSPRAREETQYF.

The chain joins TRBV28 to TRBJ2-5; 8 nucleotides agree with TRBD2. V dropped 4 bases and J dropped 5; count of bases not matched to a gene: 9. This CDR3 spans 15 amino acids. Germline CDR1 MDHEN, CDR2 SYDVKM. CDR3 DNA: TGTGCCAGCAGTTCGAGCGGGAGACGATCGGAGACCCAGTACTTC. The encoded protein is CASSSSGRRSETQYF. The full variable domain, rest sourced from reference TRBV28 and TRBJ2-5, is DVKVTQSSRYLVKRTGEKVFLECVQDMDHENMFWYRQDPGLGLRLIYFSYDVKMKEKGDIPEGYSVSREKKERFSLILESASTNQTSMYLCASSSSGRRSETQYFGPGTRLLVL.

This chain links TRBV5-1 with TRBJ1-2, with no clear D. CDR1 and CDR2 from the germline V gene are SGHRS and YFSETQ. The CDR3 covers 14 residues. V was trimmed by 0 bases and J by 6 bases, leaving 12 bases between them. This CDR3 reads CASSLAPSPDGYTF. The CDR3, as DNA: TGCGCCAGCAGCTTGGCCCCGAGTCCAGATGGCTACACCTTC. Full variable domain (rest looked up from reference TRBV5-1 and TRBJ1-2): KAGVTQTPRYLIKTRGQQVTLSCSPISGHRSVSWYQQTPGQGLQFLFEYFSETQRNKGNFPGRFSGRQFSNSRSEMNVSTLELGDSALYLCASSLAPSPDGYTFGSGTRLTVV.

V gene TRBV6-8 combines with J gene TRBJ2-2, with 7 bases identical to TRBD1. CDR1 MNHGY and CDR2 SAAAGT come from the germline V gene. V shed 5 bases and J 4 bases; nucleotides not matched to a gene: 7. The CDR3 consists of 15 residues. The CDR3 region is CASSGQVSGTGELFF. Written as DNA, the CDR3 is TGTGCCAGCAGTGGACAGGTTTCAGGCACCGGGGAGCTGTTTTTT.

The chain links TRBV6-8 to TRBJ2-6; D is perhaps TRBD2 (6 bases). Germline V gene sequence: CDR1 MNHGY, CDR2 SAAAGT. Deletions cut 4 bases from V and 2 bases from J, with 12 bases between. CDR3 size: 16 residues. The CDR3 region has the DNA TGTGCCAGCAGTTTTGGGAGGAAAGCTGGGGCCAACGTCCTGACTTTC. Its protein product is CASSFGRKAGANVLTF.

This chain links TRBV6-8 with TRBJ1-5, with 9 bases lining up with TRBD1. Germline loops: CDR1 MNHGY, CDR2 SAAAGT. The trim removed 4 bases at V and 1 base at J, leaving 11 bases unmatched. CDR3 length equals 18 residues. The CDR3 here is CASSSGPGTGPSNQPQHF. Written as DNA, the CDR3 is TGTGCCAGCAGTTCCGGCCCCGGGACAGGGCCAAGCAATCAGCCCCAGCATTTT.

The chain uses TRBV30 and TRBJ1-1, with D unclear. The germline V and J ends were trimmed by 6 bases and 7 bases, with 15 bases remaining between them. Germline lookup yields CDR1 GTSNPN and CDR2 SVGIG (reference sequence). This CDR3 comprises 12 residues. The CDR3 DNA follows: TGTGCCTGCTCCATGACGGGCTATGAAGCTTTCTTT. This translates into CACSMTGYEAFF.

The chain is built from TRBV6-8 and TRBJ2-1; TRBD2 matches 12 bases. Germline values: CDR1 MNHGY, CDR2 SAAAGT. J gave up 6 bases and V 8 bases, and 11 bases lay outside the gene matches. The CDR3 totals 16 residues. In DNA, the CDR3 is TGTGCCAGCTCCAGAGGAGCTAGCGGGAGGGGCAATGAGCAGTTCTTC. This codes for CASSRGASGRGNEQFF.

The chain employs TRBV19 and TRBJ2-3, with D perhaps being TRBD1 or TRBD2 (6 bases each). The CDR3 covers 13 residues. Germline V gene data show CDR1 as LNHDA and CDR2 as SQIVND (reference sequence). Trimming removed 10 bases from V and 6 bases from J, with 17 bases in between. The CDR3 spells CATRGPGGDTQYF. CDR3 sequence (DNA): TGTGCCACCAGGGGCCCCGGGGGCGATACGCAGTATTTT.

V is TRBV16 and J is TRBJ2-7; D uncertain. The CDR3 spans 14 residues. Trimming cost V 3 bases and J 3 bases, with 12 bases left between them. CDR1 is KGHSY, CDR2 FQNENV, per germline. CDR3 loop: CASSHIYWGYEQYF. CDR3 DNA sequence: TGTGCCAGCAGCCACATTTATTGGGGCTACGAGCAGTACTTC.

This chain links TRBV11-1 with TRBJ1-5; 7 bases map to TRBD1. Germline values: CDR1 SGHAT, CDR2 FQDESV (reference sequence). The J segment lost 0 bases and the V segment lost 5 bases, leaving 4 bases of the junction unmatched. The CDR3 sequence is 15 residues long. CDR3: CASSRDRYSNQPQHF. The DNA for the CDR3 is TGTGCCAGCAGCCGGGACAGATATAGCAATCAGCCCCAGCATTTT. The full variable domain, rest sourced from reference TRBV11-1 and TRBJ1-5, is EAEVAQSPRYKITEKSQAVAFWCDPISGHATLYWYRQILGQGPELLVQFQDESVVDDSQLPKDRFSAERLKGVDSTLKIQPAELGDSAMYLCASSRDRYSNQPQHFGDGTRLSIL.

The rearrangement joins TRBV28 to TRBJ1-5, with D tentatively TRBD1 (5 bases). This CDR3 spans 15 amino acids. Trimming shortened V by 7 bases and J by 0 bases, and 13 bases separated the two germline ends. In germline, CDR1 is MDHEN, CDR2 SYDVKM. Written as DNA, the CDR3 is TGTGCCAGCAAGGAGGGACGGACTAGCAATCAGCCCCAGCATTTT. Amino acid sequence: CASKEGRTSNQPQHF.

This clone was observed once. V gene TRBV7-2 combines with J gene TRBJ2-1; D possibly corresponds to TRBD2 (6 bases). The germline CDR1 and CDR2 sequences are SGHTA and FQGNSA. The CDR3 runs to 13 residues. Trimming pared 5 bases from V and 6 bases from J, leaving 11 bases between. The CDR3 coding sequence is TGTGCCAGCAGCAGACGGACTATCAATGAGCAGTTCTTC. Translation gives CASSRRTINEQFF.

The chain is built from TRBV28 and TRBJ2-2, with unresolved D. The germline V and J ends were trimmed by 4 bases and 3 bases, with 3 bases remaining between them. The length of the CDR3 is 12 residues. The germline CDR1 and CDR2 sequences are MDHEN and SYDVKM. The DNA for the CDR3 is TGTGCCAGCAGTTCTCACACCGGGGAGCTGTTTTTT. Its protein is CASSSHTGELFF.

The CDR3 loop is CASSLVSGRAWVNEQFF. CDR3 sequence (DNA): TGCGCCAGCAGCTTGGTTAGCGGGAGGGCTTGGGTGAATGAGCAGTTCTTC. This chain links TRBV5-1 with TRBJ2-1, with 11 bases aligning to TRBD2. Germline-derived CDR1 and CDR2 are SGHRS and YFSETQ. This CDR3 is built from 17 residues. With 0 bases clipped from V and 7 bases from J, the junction kept 9 bases outside the gene matches.

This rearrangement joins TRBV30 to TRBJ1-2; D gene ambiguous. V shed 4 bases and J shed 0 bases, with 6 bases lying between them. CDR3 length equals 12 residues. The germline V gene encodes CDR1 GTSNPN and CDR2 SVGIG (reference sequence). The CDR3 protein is CAWTVTNYGYTF. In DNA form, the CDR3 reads TGTGCCTGGACTGTGACTAACTATGGCTACACCTTC. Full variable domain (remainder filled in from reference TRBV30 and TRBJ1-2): SQTIHQWPATLVQPVGSPLSLECTVEGTSNPNLYWYRQAAGRGLQLLFYSVGIGQISSEVPQNLSASRPQDRQFILSSKKLLLSDSGFYLCAWTVTNYGYTFGSGTRLTVV.

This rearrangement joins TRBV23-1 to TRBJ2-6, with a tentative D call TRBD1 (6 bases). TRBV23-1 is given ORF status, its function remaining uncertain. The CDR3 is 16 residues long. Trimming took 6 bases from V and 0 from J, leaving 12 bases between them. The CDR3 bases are TGCGCCAGCAGCTTACAGGGTGACTCTGGGGCCAACGTCCTGACTTTC. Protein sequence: CASSLQGDSGANVLTF.

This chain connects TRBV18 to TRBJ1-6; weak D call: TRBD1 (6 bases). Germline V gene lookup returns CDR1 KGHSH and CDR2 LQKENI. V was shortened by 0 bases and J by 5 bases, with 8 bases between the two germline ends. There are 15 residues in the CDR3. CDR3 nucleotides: TGTGCCAGCTCACCACCTCAGGGGAATAATTCACCCCTCCACTTT. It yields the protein CASSPPQGNNSPLHF.